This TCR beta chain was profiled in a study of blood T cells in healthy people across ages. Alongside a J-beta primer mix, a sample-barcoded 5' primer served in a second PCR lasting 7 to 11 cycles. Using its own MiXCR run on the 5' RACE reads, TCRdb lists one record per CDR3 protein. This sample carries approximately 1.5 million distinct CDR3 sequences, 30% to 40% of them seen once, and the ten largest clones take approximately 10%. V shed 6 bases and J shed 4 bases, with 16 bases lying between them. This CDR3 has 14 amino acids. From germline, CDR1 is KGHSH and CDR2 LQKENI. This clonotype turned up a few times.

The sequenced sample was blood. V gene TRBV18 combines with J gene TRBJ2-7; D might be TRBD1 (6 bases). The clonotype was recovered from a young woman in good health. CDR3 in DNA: TGTGCCAGCTCCCCCGGCGCAGGGGAATACGAGCAGTACTTC. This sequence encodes CASSPGAGEYEQYF.